The 29 T cell receptor beta chains reported below all come from one sample, sequenced in a study of shared clonotypes between healthy human individuals. The repertoire was sequenced with immunoSEQ multiplex PCR; TCRdb's copy has only in-frame clones and lacks some. This table holds approximately 1,500,000 clones, roughly 98% found once. Sequencing was performed on naive CD4+ T cells sorted from blood. The subset: CD45RA+ positively selected. The receptors here all came from a man under 40 in good health.

The chain carries TRBV5-6 and TRBJ1-2, with a possible D match to TRBD1 (5 bases). V was trimmed by 3 bases and J by 5 bases, leaving 20 bases between them. From germline, CDR1 is SGHDT and CDR2 YYEEEE. The CDR3 is 16 residues long. The CDR3 loop reads CASSSTGGGSTYGYTF. The CDR3, as DNA: TGTGCCAGCAGCTCGACCGGGGGAGGGAGCACTTATGGCTACACCTTC. Full variable domain (remainder filled in from reference TRBV5-6 and TRBJ1-2): DAGVTQSPTHLIKTRGQQVTLRCSPKSGHDTVSWYQQALGQGPQFIFQYYEEEERQRGNFPDRFSGHQFPNYSSELNVNALLLGDSALYLCASSSTGGGSTYGYTFGSGTRLTVV.

A single count supports this clone. V is TRBV4-1 and J is TRBJ2-7; D is uncertain. V was cut by 0 bases and J by 3 bases, with 12 bases left in between. Germline V lookup: CDR1 MGHRA, CDR2 YSYEKL. There are 15 residues in the CDR3. CDR3 loop: CASSQDQSSYYEQYF. CDR3 sequence (DNA): TGCGCCAGCAGCCAAGATCAGTCTAGTTACTACGAGCAGTACTTC.

This clone was seen just once. This chain joins TRBV30 and TRBJ2-7, with D perhaps assigned TRBD1 or TRBD2 (5 bases each). The CDR3 is made up of 14 amino acids. The V end was cut by 4 bases, the J end by 2 bases, with 15 bases between. Germline-derived CDR1 and CDR2 are GTSNPN and SVGIG (reference sequence). Here the CDR3 reads CAWTKWDGAYEQYF. CDR3 nucleotides: TGTGCCTGGACCAAGTGGGACGGAGCCTACGAGCAGTACTTC.

The chain uses TRBV7-2 and TRBJ2-1; D is possibly TRBD1 (6 bases). V was clipped by 4 bases and J by 6 bases, with 19 bases between them. CDR3 length: 16 residues. Germline assignment: CDR1 SGHTA and CDR2 FQGNSA. The CDR3 DNA reads as TGTGCCAGCAGCTACCCGGGCCTCTTAGGGGGCAATGAGCAGTTCTTC. Its protein product is CASSYPGLLGGNEQFF.

The rearrangement uses TRBV7-8 and TRBJ2-7; D ambiguous. The CDR3 runs 12 residues. In germline, CDR1 is SGHVS, CDR2 FQNEAQ. V was clipped by 6 bases and J by 3 bases, with 9 bases between them. The CDR3 reads CASRPLGYEQYF. CDR3 coding DNA: TGTGCCAGCAGACCCCTTGGCTACGAGCAGTACTTC.

V and J are TRBV5-1 and TRBJ2-3; 8 bases are shared with TRBD2. The junction had 8 bases not matched to a gene; V was cut back by 1 base and J by 4 bases. Germline assignment: CDR1 SGHRS and CDR2 YFSETQ. The CDR3 consists of 16 residues. CDR3 amino acids: CASSLTPSGSADTQYF. The CDR3 DNA sequence: TGCGCCAGCAGCTTGACTCCCAGCGGGAGCGCAGATACGCAGTATTTT.

The chain joins TRBV7-2 to TRBJ1-4, with D tentatively TRBD1 (6 bases). The CDR3 loop spans 14 amino acids. V was cut by 4 bases and J by 5 bases, with 11 bases left in between. CDR1 is SGHTA and CDR2 is FQGNSA in the germline V gene. The CDR3 loop reads CASSSGGGNEKLFF. CDR3 nucleotide sequence: TGTGCCAGCAGCTCCGGAGGGGGGAATGAAAAACTGTTTTTT.

The rearrangement links TRBV5-4 to TRBJ2-2; no firm D call. CDR1 is SGHNT and CDR2 is YYREEE in the germline V gene (reference sequence). This CDR3 is built from 17 residues. V lost 0 bases, J lost 1 base, and 13 bases lay in between. CDR3 in amino acids: CASSLDAWARNTGELFF. In nucleotides, the CDR3 is TGTGCCAGCAGCTTGGATGCATGGGCTCGGAACACCGGGGAGCTGTTTTTT.

V and J are TRBV5-1 and TRBJ2-1; TRBD2 matches 8 bases. The trim removed 0 bases at V and 0 bases at J, leaving 11 bases unmatched. The CDR3 extends over 19 amino acids. Looked up from germline, CDR1 is SGHRS and CDR2 is YFSETQ. CDR3 protein: CASSLVGLAGLSSYNEQFF. CDR3 nucleotide sequence: TGCGCCAGCAGCTTGGTAGGGCTAGCGGGTCTGAGCTCCTACAATGAGCAGTTCTTC.

J is TRBJ2-3 and V is TRBV6-9, with D perhaps TRBD2 (5 bases). Germline CDR1 and CDR2: MNHGY and SVAAGI. With 2 bases removed from V and 2 bases from J, the gap between germline ends came to 8 bases. This CDR3 is 14 amino acids long. The CDR3: CASSYKRNTDTQYF. CDR3 DNA: TGTGCCAGCAGTTATAAGCGGAACACAGATACGCAGTATTTT.

V and J are TRBV5-5 and TRBJ1-3; D call uncertain. CDR1 and CDR2 from the germline V gene are SGHKS and YYEKEE (reference sequence). The CDR3 consists of 15 residues. The V and J ends lost 2 bases and 2 bases respectively, with 11 bases between them. The CDR3 nucleotides read TGTGCCAGCAGCTTAAGGAGGGTGACTGGAAACACCATATATTTT. It translates to CASSLRRVTGNTIYF.

The count of this clone is one. The genes are TRBV10-3 and TRBJ1-2, with no clear D. Trimming shortened V by 0 bases and J by 4 bases, and 12 bases separated the two germline ends. This CDR3 has 15 amino acids. Germline V gene lookup returns CDR1 ENHRY and CDR2 SYGVKD. The CDR3 DNA reads TGTGCCATCAGTGAGTCGGGCAGAACCCTCTATGGCTACACCTTC. Translating gives CAISESGRTLYGYTF.

The V call is TRBV15, the J call TRBJ1-5; possibly TRBD1 for D (5 bases). The CDR3 totals 15 residues. Germline V lookup: CDR1 LNHNV, CDR2 YYDKDF (reference sequence). Trimming cost V 8 bases and J 4 bases, with 18 bases left between them. Written as DNA, the CDR3 is TGTGCCACCGGAACGGGGGGGATGGGAAATCAGCCCCAGCATTTT. This gives the protein CATGTGGMGNQPQHF.

The chain is built from TRBV7-2 and TRBJ2-7; tentatively, D is TRBD2 (6 bases). Germline V gene data show CDR1 as SGHTA and CDR2 as FQGNSA. Trimming stripped 2 bases from V and 3 bases from J, with 8 bases between. The CDR3 is made up of 13 amino acids. Here the CDR3 DNA reads TGTGCCAGCAGCTTAAGGAGGGGCTACGAGCAGTACTTC. Protein product: CASSLRRGYEQYF.

The CDR3 nucleotides are TGTGCCATCTGGAAACCGGGAGCTTACGAGCAGTACTTC. This translates into CAIWKPGAYEQYF. The chain combines TRBV10-3 with TRBJ2-7, with D possibly TRBD2 on 6 matching bases. V shed 8 bases and J shed 4 bases, with 15 bases lying between them. The CDR3 covers 13 residues. Looked up from germline, CDR1 is ENHRY and CDR2 is SYGVKD.

This clone was recorded once. The chain has TRBV7-2 and TRBJ2-7, with 8 bases matching TRBD1. This CDR3 comprises 14 residues. Germline-derived CDR1 and CDR2 are SGHTA and FQGNSA. V lost 4 bases to trimming and J lost 5 bases; unmatched junction nucleotides: 7. The CDR3 sequence is CASSSRQGSNEQYF. Here the CDR3 DNA reads TGTGCCAGCAGCTCACGACAGGGGAGCAACGAGCAGTACTTC.

J is TRBJ2-7 and V is TRBV11-2; TRBD1 aligns across 7 bases. CDR1 and CDR2 from the germline V gene are SGHAT and FQNNGV. V trimming: 5 bases; J trimming: 2 bases; junction bases outside the gene matches: 9. The CDR3 is 15 residues long. CDR3 sequence: CASSQPGQKTYEQYF. CDR3 nucleotides: TGTGCCAGCAGCCAACCGGGACAGAAAACCTACGAGCAGTACTTC.

This clone was observed a single time. V gene TRBV5-1 combines with J gene TRBJ2-5; D could derive from TRBD1 or TRBD2 (6 bases each). Germline-derived CDR1 and CDR2 are SGHRS and YFSETQ. Trimming removed 0 bases from V and 2 bases from J, with 14 bases in between. The CDR3 has 16 residues. The CDR3, as DNA: TGCGCCAGCAGCTTGGAGGGCAGGGGAGGACAAGAGACCCAGTACTTC. This sequence encodes CASSLEGRGGQETQYF.

The rearrangement uses TRBV6-5 and TRBJ2-7; a possible D gene is TRBD1 (6 bases). CDR3 length: 14 amino acids. The germline V gene has CDR1 MNHEY and CDR2 SVGAGI. V was shortened by 6 bases and J by 5 bases, with 17 bases between the two germline ends. DNA for the CDR3: TGTGCCAGCAGCTCCGGGACACCAATACACGAGCAGTACTTC. Amino acids: CASSSGTPIHEQYF.

A remark on this clone: A read error may account for a junction end that differs from germline. The J gene is TRBJ2-6, the V gene TRBV15, with 7 bases lining up with TRBD1. CDR1 is LNHNV, CDR2 YYDKDF, per germline (reference sequence). The CDR3 runs 18 residues. CDR3 in DNA: TGTGCCACGAGCACGGGACAGAATATCGGGCCTGGGGCCAACGTCCTGACTTTC. Its translation: CATSTGQNIGPGANVLTF.

As to this clone: Different DNA sequences within this sample yield the same CDR3. The chain links TRBV5-1 to TRBJ2-1, with 9 bases fitting TRBD2. CDR3 size: 15 residues. The germline gives CDR1 SGHRS, CDR2 YFSETQ. V was clipped by 1 base and J by 4 bases; unmatched bases: 3. The DNA for the CDR3 is TGCGCCAGCAGCTTGTCACTAGCGGGTTACAATGAGCAGTTCTTC. It translates to CASSLSLAGYNEQFF.

The rearrangement joins TRBV6-1 to TRBJ2-7; 9 bases line up with TRBD2. The CDR3 totals 15 residues. The V gene's germline CDR1 is MNHNS and CDR2 SASEGT. Germline trimming cut 8 bases from V and 6 bases from J; bases unmatched to any gene: 14. The CDR3 nucleotides read TGTGCCAGCCGGCGACTAGCGGTGACCTCCCGCGAGCAGTACTTC. Translated: CASRRLAVTSREQYF.

This rearrangement joins TRBV4-3 to TRBJ2-7, with 10 bases fitting TRBD1. The CDR3 loop spans 13 amino acids. The junction had 9 bases not matched to a gene; V was cut back by 3 bases and J by 13 bases. Germline assignment: CDR1 LGHNA and CDR2 YSLEER. The CDR3 nucleotides are TGCGCCAGCAGCCAGACCGGGACAGGGGATATCTACTTC. This translates into CASSQTGTGDIYF.

J is TRBJ2-1 and V is TRBV5-1; possibly TRBD2 for D (5 bases). The V end lost 0 bases, the J end lost 7 bases, and 20 bases lay between the germline ends. This CDR3 comprises 17 residues. Looked up from germline, CDR1 is SGHRS and CDR2 is YFSETQ. CDR3 nucleotides: TGCGCCAGCAGCTTGGGGCTGAGCGGTCCCTCGGGAAATGAGCAGTTCTTC. This encodes CASSLGLSGPSGNEQFF.

The CDR3 region is CASSESVTGGGYTF. The DNA of the CDR3 is TGCGCCAGCAGTGAGTCGGTGACAGGGGGCGGCTACACCTTC. V gene TRBV10-2 combines with J gene TRBJ1-2; 10 bases map to TRBD1. This CDR3 region has 14 residues. Germline trimming cut 0 bases from V and 8 bases from J; bases unmatched to any gene: 3. Germline CDR1 is WSHSY and CDR2 is SAAADI.

V is TRBV7-6 and J is TRBJ1-2; 9 nucleotides line up with TRBD1. CDR3 size: 18 residues. The V segment lost 2 bases and the J segment 8 bases; nucleotides outside the gene matches: 18. The germline V gene encodes CDR1 SGHVS and CDR2 FNYEAQ. CDR3 nucleotide sequence: TGTGCCAGCAGCTTAACTATAAAAGGGACAGGGCCCCGGGACGGCTACACCTTC. Its protein product is CASSLTIKGTGPRDGYTF.

V usage is TRBV5-1 and J usage is TRBJ2-5, with 7 positions matching TRBD1. The CDR3 runs 14 residues. V was clipped by 0 bases and J by 4 bases; unmatched bases: 3. Germline assignment: CDR1 SGHRS and CDR2 YFSETQ. The CDR3, as DNA: TGCGCCAGCAGCTTGGCCGGGACAGTAGAGACCCAGTACTTC. It translates to CASSLAGTVETQYF. Complete variable domain (other parts from reference TRBV5-1 and TRBJ2-5): KAGVTQTPRYLIKTRGQQVTLSCSPISGHRSVSWYQQTPGQGLQFLFEYFSETQRNKGNFPGRFSGRQFSNSRSEMNVSTLELGDSALYLCASSLAGTVETQYFGPGTRLLVL.

Turning to this clone: Distinct nucleotide sequences in the sample also encode this CDR3. The rearrangement links TRBV27 to TRBJ2-7; no clear D. Trimming took 6 bases from V and 0 from J, leaving 3 bases between them. The CDR3 sequence is 11 residues long. Germline CDR1 is MNHEY and CDR2 is SMNVEV (reference sequence). CDR3 bases: TGTGCCAGCAGATCCTCCTACGAGCAGTACTTC. Translated: CASRSSYEQYF.

J is TRBJ2-3 and V is TRBV5-6; unclear D gene. V dropped 0 bases and J dropped 0 bases, with 2 bases sitting between them. Looked up from germline, CDR1 is SGHDT and CDR2 is YYEEEE. There are 13 residues in the CDR3. The CDR3 sequence is CASSLGSTDTQYF. The CDR3 DNA reads as TGTGCCAGCAGCTTGGGGAGCACAGATACGCAGTATTTT.